This T cell receptor (beta chain) was profiled in a study of cytomegalovirus exposure and HLA in healthy donors. Study-level findings and limits: The study flagged about 150 TCR beta chains as cytomegalovirus-associated. Reportedly, cytomegalovirus status was diagnosed with high sensitivity and specificity. Indistinguishability led to the exclusion of some V segments, TRBV6-2 and TRBV6-3 included. Most of the CMV-associated TCR beta chains (in a later analysis) appeared to be HLA-restricted.

Comments on this clone: Its antigen is unknown.

Unmatched junction bases numbered 5, after V lost 4 bases and J lost 0 bases. The CDR3 covers 15 residues. Per germline, CDR1 GTSNPN and CDR2 SVGIG (reference sequence). Primers: 60 Vbeta forward and 13 Jbeta reverse. The repertoire was sequenced with immunoSEQ multiplex PCR; TCRdb's copy has only in-frame clones and lacks some. The sample contains 150,000 to 200,000 clones, about 77% of which appear only once. This receptor was identified in a man aged 25-40 years in good health and CMV-seronegative. The chain joins TRBV30 to TRBJ1-5; TRBD1 matches 8 bases. Sequenced: PBMCs. Here the CDR3 reads CAWTAGGRSNQPQHF. CDR3 nucleotides: TGTGCCTGGACGGCAGGGGGCCGTAGCAATCAGCCCCAGCATTTT.